This T cell receptor (beta chain) was observed in a study of cytomegalovirus exposure and HLA in healthy donors. Study at large: Roughly 180 million T cells yielded approximately 110 million unique TCR beta sequences in earlier analysis.

13 Jbeta primers and 60 Vbeta primers were used for the PCR. Per the study methods: A later analysis counted around 74 million unique TCR beta chains, some 11 million shared. The repertoire was sequenced with immunoSEQ multiplex PCR; TCRdb's copy has only in-frame clones and lacks some. Clone size and the V and J calls come from that table; the DNA yielded D and trimming. The sample records 150,000 to 200,000 clones, 60% to 80% being singletons. The CDR3 spans 13 residues. Looked up from germline, CDR1 is GTSNPN and CDR2 is SVGIG (reference sequence). The ends lost 2 bases at V and 4 bases at J; junction bases unmatched: 3.

The TCR was taken from a man in his sixties in good health and CMV-seronegative. J is TRBJ1-2 and V is TRBV30; 8 bases agree with TRBD1. Sequenced: PBMCs. The CDR3 sequence is CAWSWTGPYGYTF. In DNA, the CDR3 is TGTGCCTGGAGTTGGACAGGGCCCTATGGCTACACCTTC.